Listed below are T cell receptor beta chains from one sample, sequenced in a study of response to subunit inactivated influenza vaccine. TCRdb analysed the RT-PCR reads with MiXCR anew, one entry per CDR3 protein. The table lists approximately 700,000 distinct CDR3 sequences, roughly 14% of them singletons. This specimen consisted of PBMCs from blood, obtained 14 days before vaccination. The receptors come from a middle-aged man who received an inactivated influenza vaccine. Each CDR3 is given without its conserved first and last residue. The order of the fields is clone size, V gene, CDR3 protein. A row's size may be missing; if present it is once, few, many or a size class.

abundance: many; v_gene: TRBV20-1; CDR3aa: SGLARTDTQY
abundance: .; v_gene: TRBV20-1; CDR3aa: SAHRTENTGELF
abundance: .; v_gene: TRBV7-2; CDR3aa: ASSSPAGGPGEQF
abundance: .; v_gene: TRBV27; CDR3aa: ASSRTGFEQY
abundance: few; v_gene: TRBV6-5; CDR3aa: ASSYGRNEAF
abundance: .; v_gene: TRBV24-1; CDR3aa: ATSDRQGRGQETQY
abundance: many; v_gene: TRBV6-1; CDR3aa: ASRPDRGKGGNTEAF
abundance: .; v_gene: TRBV20-1; CDR3aa: SAPSTAGSYNSPLH
abundance: .; v_gene: TRBV12-3/TRBV12-4; CDR3aa: ASSFVGGDQPQH
abundance: many; v_gene: TRBV7-2; CDR3aa: ASSSETSGGTQY